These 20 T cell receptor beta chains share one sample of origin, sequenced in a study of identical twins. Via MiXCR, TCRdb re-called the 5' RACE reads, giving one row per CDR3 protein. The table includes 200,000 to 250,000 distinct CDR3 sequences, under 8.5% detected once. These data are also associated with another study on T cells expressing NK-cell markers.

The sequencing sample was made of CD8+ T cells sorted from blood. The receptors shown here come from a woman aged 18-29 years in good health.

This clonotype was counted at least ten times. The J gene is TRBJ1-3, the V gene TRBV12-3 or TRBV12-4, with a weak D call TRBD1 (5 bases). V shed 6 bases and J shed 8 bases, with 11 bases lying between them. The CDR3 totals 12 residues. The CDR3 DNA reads TGTGCCAGCAGGGGGGTCGAAGACACCATATATTTT. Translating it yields CASRGVEDTIYF.

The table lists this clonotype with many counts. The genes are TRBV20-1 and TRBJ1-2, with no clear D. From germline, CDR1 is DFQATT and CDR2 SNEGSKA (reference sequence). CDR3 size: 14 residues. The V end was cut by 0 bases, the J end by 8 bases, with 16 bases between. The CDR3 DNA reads TGCAGTGCTAGAGACCCTAGCTCGGTGGGAGGCTACACCTTC. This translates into CSARDPSSVGGYTF.

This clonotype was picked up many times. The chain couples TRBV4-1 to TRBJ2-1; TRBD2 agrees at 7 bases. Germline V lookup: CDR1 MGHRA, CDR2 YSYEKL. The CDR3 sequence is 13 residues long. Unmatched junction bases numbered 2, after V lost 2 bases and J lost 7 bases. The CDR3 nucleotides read TGCGCCAGCAGCCAACCCGGGGGGAATGAGCAGTTCTTC. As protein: CASSQPGGNEQFF.

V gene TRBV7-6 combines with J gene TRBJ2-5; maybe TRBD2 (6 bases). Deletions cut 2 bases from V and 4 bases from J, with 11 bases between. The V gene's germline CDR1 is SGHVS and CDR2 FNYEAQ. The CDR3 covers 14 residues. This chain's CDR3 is CASSLTGVAETQYF. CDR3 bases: TGTGCCAGCAGCTTAACGGGGGTGGCAGAGACCCAGTACTTC.

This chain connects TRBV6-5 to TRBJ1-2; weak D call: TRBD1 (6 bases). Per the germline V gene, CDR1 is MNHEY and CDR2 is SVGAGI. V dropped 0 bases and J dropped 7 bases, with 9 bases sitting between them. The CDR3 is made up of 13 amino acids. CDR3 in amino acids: CASSYSTGSGYTF. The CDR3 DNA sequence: TGTGCCAGCAGTTACTCTACAGGGAGTGGCTACACCTTC.

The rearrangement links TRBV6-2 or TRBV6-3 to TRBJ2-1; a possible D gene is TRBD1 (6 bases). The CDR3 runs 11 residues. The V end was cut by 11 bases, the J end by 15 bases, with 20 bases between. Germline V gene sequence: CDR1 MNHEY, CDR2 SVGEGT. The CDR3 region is CAVRDIQPWFF. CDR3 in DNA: TGTGCCGTCCGGGACATTCAACCATGGTTCTTC.

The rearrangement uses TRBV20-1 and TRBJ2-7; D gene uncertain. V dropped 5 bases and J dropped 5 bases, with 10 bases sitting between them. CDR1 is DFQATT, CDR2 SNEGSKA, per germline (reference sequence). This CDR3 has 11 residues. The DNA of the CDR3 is TGCAGTGCTCGATACATAAACGAGCAGTACTTC. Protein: CSARYINEQYF.

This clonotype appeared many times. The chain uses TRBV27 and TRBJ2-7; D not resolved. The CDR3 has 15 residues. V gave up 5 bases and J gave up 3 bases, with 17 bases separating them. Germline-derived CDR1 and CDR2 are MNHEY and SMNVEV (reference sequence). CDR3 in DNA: TGTGCCAGCAGTACCCTTGACTTAATTCACTACGAGCAGTACTTC. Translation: CASSTLDLIHYEQYF.

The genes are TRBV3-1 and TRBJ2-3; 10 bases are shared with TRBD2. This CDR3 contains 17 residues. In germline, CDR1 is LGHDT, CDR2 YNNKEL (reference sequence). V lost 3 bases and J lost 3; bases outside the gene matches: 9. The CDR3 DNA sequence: TGTGCCAGCAGCCACCAGTCACTAGCGGGGAGTACAGATACGCAGTATTTT. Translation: CASSHQSLAGSTDTQYF.

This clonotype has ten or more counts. In DNA form, the CDR3 reads TGTGCCAGCAGCTTAGCCCTGGGACACCTCTACGAGCAGTACTTC. This translates into CASSLALGHLYEQYF. The V call is TRBV11-2, the J call TRBJ2-7, with D possibly TRBD1 on 6 matching bases. The CDR3 covers 15 residues. Between the trimmed V and J ends, which lost 1 base and 3 bases, there was a span of 13 bases. The germline CDR1 and CDR2 sequences are SGHAT and FQNNGV.

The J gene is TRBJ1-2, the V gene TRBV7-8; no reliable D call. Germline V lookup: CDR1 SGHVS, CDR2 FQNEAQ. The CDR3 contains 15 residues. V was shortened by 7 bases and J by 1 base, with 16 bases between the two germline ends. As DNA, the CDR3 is TGTGCCAGCACCCACAAAAGACTGTTTAACTATGGCTACACCTTC. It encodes CASTHKRLFNYGYTF.

The CDR3 nucleotides read TGTGCCAGCAGCTTACCTCTCGGACAGGCGACCTCCTACGAGCAGTACTTC. Residues: CASSLPLGQATSYEQYF. The chain combines TRBV7-9 with TRBJ2-7; 7 bases line up with TRBD1. Per the germline V gene, CDR1 is SEHNR and CDR2 is FQNEAQ (reference sequence). There are 17 residues in the CDR3. The trim removed 2 bases at V and 0 bases at J, leaving 10 bases unmatched.

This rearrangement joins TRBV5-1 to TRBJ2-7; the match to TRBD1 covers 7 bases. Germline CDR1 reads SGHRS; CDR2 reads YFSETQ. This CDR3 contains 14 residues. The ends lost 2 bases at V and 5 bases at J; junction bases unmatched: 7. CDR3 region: CASSLPDRAHEQYF. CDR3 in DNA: TGCGCCAGCAGCTTACCCGACAGGGCCCACGAGCAGTACTTC.

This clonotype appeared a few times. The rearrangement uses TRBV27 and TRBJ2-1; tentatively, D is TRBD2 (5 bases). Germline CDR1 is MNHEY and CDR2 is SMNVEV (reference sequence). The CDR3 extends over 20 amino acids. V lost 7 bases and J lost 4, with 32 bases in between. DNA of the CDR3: TGTGCCAGCAACCCCCTACTCGTCTCGTTGGACCCGGGGTCATACAATGAGCAGTTCTTC. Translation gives CASNPLLVSLDPGSYNEQFF.

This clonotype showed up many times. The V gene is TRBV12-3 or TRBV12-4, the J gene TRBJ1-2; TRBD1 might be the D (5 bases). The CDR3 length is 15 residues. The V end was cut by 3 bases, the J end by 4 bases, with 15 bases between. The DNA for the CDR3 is TGTGCCAGCAGTTTCGGGTTTGGGGGAGGCTATGGCTACACCTTC. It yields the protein CASSFGFGGGYGYTF.

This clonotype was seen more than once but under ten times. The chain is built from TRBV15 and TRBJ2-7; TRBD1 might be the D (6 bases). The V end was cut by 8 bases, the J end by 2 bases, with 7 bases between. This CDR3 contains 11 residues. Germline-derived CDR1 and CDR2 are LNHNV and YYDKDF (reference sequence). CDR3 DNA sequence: TGTGCCACCCAGGGGACCTACGAGCAGTACTTC. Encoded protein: CATQGTYEQYF. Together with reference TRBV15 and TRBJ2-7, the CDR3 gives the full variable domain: DAMVIQNPRYQVTQFGKPVTLSCSQTLNHNVMYWYQQKSSQAPKLLFHYYDKDFNNEADTPDNFQSRRPNTSFCFLDIRSPGLGDTAMYLCATQGTYEQYFGPGTRLTVT.

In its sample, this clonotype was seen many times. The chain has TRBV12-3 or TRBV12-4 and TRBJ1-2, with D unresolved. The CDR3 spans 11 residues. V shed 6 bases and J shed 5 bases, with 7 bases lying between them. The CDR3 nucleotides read TGTGCCAGCAGAGGACTTTATGGCTACACCTTC. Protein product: CASRGLYGYTF.

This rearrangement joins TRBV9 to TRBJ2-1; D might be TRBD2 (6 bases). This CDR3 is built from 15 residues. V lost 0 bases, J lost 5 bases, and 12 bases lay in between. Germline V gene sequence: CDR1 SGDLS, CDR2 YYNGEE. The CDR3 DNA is TGTGCCAGCAGCGTAGCGGGAGTCACGAACAATGAGCAGTTCTTC. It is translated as CASSVAGVTNNEQFF.

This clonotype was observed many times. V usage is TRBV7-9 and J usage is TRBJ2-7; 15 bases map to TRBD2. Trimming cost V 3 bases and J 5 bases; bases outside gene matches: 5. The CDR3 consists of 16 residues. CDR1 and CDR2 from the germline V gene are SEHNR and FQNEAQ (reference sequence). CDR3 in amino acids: CASSLVGTSGRHEQYF. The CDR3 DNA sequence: TGTGCCAGCAGCTTGGTAGGGACTAGCGGGAGGCACGAGCAGTACTTC.

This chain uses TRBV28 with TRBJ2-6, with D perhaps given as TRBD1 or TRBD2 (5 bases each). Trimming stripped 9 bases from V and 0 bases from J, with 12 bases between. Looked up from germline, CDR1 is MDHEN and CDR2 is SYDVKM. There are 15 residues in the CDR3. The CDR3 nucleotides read TGTGCCAGACGGGACCCCCGCTCTGGGGCCAACGTCCTGACTTTC. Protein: CARRDPRSGANVLTF.